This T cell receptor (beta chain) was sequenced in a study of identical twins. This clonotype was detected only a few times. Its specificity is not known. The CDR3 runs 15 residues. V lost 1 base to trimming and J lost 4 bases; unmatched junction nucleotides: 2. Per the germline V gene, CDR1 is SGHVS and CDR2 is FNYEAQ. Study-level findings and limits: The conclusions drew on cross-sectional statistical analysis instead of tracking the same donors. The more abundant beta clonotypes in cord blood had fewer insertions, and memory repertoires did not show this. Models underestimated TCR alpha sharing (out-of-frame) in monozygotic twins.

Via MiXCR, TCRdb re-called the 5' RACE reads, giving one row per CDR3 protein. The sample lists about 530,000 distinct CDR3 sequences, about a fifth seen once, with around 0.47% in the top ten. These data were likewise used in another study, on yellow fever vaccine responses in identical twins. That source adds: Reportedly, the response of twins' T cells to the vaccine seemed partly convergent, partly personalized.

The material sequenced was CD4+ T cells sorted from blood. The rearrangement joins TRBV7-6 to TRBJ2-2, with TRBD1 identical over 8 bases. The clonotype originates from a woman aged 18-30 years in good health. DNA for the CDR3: TGTGCCAGCAGCTTAGGGACAGGGCTCACCGGGGAGCTGTTTTTT. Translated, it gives CASSLGTGLTGELFF. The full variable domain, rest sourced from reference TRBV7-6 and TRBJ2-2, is GAGVSQSPRYKVTKRGQDVALRCDPISGHVSLYWYRQALGQGPEFLTYFNYEAQQDKSGLPNDRFSAERPEGSISTLTIQRTEQRDSAMYRCASSLGTGLTGELFFGEGSRLTVL.